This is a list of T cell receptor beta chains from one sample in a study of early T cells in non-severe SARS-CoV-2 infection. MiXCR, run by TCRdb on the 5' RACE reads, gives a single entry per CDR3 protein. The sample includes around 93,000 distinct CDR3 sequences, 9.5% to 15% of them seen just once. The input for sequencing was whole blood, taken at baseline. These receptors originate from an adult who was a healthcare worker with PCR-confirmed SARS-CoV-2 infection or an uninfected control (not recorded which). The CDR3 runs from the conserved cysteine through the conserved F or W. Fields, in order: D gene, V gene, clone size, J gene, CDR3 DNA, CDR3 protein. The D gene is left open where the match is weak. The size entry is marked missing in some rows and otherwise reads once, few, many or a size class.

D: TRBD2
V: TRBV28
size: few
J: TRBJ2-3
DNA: TGTGCCAGCAGTTTACCCCAGCGGGGGCCCCTTGGGCAGTATTTT
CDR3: CASSLPQRGPLGQYF

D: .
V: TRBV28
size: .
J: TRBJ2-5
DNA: TGTGCCAGCAGTTTATCTGTGAGAGAGACCCAGTACTTC
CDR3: CASSLSVRETQYF

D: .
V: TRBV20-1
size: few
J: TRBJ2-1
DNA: TGCAGTGCTAGGGTGGACCGTAACAATGAGCAGTTCTTC
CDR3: CSARVDRNNEQFF

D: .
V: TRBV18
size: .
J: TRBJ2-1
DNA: TGTGCCAGCTCACCCCGGCCAGGCCATGACAATGAGCAGTTCTTC
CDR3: CASSPRPGHDNEQFF

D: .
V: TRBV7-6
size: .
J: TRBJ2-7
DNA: TGTGCCAGCAGCCTTACAACCAGCTACGAGCAGTACTTC
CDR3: CASSLTTSYEQYF

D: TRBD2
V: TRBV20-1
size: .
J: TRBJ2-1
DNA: TGCAGCGGAGCGGGAGGAAAGAATGAGCAGTTCTTC
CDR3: CSGAGGKNEQFF

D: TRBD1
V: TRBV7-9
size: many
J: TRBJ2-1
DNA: TGTGCCAGCACCGGGACAGGGCCATCCTACAATGAGCAGTTCTTC
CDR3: CASTGTGPSYNEQFF

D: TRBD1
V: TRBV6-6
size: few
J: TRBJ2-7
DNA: TGTGCCAGCAGCGCCGGGACAGGGGGTTTGTACGAGCAGTACTTC
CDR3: CASSAGTGGLYEQYF

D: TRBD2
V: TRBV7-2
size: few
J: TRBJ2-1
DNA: TGTGCCAGCAGCCCTCGGACTAGCGGGAGTGGGCGTTCTTCCTACAATGAGCAGTTCTTC
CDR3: CASSPRTSGSGRSSYNEQFF

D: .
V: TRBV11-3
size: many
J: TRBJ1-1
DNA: TGTGCCAGCAGCTTAGATTCAGAAGCTTTCTTT
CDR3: CASSLDSEAFF

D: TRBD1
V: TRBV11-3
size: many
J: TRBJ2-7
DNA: TGTGCCAGCAGCAGTGCCGGGACAGGGGCAATCTACGAGCAGTACTTC
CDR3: CASSSAGTGAIYEQYF

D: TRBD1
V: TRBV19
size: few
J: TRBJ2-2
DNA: TGTGCCAGTAGCCGGACAGGGGCCAACACCGGGGAGCTGTTTTTT
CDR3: CASSRTGANTGELFF

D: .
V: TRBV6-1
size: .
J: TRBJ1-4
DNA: TGTGCCAGCAGTGAAGGCCCGGCCCCGGGGGAAAAACTGTTTTTT
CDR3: CASSEGPAPGEKLFF

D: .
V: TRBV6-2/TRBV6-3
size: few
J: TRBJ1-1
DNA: TGTGCCAGCAGTTACATGGGGGACACTGAAGCTTTCTTT
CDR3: CASSYMGDTEAFF

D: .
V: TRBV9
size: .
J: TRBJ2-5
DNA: TGTGCCAGCAGCGGGGGACAACAAGAGACCCAGTACTTC
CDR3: CASSGGQQETQYF

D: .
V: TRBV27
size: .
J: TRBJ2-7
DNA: TGTGCCAGCAGTTTAGTGGGGATAAACTACGAGCAGTACTTC
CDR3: CASSLVGINYEQYF

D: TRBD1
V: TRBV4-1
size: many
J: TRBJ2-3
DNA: TGTGCCAGCAGCCCCGGGACAGGCACAGATACGCAGTATTTT
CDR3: CASSPGTGTDTQYF

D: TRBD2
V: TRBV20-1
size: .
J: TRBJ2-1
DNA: TGCAGTGCTAGCTTTGCGGGAGAGACGAATGAGCAGTTCTTC
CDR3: CSASFAGETNEQFF

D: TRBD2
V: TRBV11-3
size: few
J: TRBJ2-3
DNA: TGTGCCAGCAGCCCTATAGCGGGGGGGCCGACAGATACGCAGTATTTT
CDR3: CASSPIAGGPTDTQYF

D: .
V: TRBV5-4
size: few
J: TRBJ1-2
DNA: TGTGCCAGCAGCTCAGTTGGAAACTATGGCTACACCTTC
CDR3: CASSSVGNYGYTF

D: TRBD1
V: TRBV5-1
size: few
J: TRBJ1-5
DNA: TGCGCCAGCAGGAACGGACAGGGGGATCATCAGCCCCAGCATTTT
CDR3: CASRNGQGDHQPQHF

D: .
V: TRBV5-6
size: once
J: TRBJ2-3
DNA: TGTGCCAGCAGCCCGGGACTTACTAAGGGCCCCACAGATACGCAGTATTTT
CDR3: CASSPGLTKGPTDTQYF

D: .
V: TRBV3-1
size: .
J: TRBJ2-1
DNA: TGTGCCAGCAGCCAAGACCACGAACCCCTCAATGAGCAGTTCTTC
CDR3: CASSQDHEPLNEQFF

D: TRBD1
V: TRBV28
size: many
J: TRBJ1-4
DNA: TGTGCCAGCAGGGGGACAGGGGCGGCTAATGAAAAACTGTTTTTT
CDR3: CASRGTGAANEKLFF

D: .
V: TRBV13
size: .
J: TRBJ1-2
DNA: TGTGCCAGCAGCTCGAGACCCACGCCTCATGGCTACACCTTC
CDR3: CASSSRPTPHGYTF

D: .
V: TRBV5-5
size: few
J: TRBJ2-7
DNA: TGTGCCAGCAGCTTGTCAGGTAACGAGCAGTACTTC
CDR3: CASSLSGNEQYF

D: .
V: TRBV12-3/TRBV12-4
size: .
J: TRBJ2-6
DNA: TGTGCCAGCAGTTTTTCCGGCTCTGGGGCCAACGTCCTGACTTTC
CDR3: CASSFSGSGANVLTF